The clone carrying this T cell receptor beta chain has a count of ten or more. Its antigen is currently unknown. Amplification of the TCR beta CDR3 regions used RNA transcripts (as template). HTBI primers primed a first-round RT-PCR, and a second-round multiplex PCR followed. Each CDR3 protein is one row after TCRdb ran MiXCR on the multiplex PCR reads. This table has roughly 400,000 distinct CDR3 sequences, approximately 18% appearing once. Germline loops: CDR1 MGHDK, CDR2 SYGVNS. The CDR3 loop spans 16 amino acids. J was trimmed by 5 bases and V by 6 bases; bases with no gene match: 9. This sample was taken from a study of Graves' ophthalmopathy and Graves' hyperthyroidism. Broader study findings: Ophthalmopathy progression prediction by the model yielded a sensitivity of about 71% and a specificity of nearly 75%. Most clonotypes expanded in thyroid above 0.001 frequency were present in blood too.

The stable label applied to hyperthyroidism with no ophthalmopathy within 18 months of follow-up. Patients were excluded if they had other autoimmune diseases or uncontrolled infections, and likewise if pregnancy or lactation applied. The sequenced sample consisted of peripheral blood. V usage is TRBV25-1 and J usage is TRBJ2-5; 13 bases match TRBD2. The sequence was obtained from an adult woman with stable Graves' hyperthyroidism. The chain's CDR3 is CASSPGTSGAGETQYF. Here the CDR3 DNA reads TGTGCCAGCAGCCCGGGGACTAGCGGGGCAGGGGAGACCCAGTACTTC. The full variable domain, with the rest looked up from reference TRBV25-1 and TRBJ2-5, is EADIYQTPRYLVIGTGKKITLECSQTMGHDKMYWYQQDPGMELHLIHYSYGVNSTEKGDLSSESTVSRIRTEHFPLTLESARPSHTSQYLCASSPGTSGAGETQYFGPGTRLLVL.